A selection of T cell receptor beta chains follows, all from one sample in a study of preoperative IRX-2 immunotherapy in early breast cancer. The method was immunoSEQ multiplex PCR; TCRdb's version includes in-frame clones alone and lacks a portion of them. The sample has tens of thousands of clones; 85% to 95% are singletons. The sequences come from tumor tissue, collected after IRX-2 immunotherapy. The receptors originated from a human donor with breast cancer. Each CDR3 is given with its conserved first and last residue. The D gene is left open where the match is weak. Size is stated for part of the rows, as once, few or many counts, or as a class when the clone is expanded.

TRBD1	TRBV2	NA	TRBJ2-2	TGTGCCAGCACTGCCACCAAAGGGACAGGAGGGGAGCTGTTTTTT	CASTATKGTGGELFF
TRBD2	TRBV27	NA	TRBJ2-3	TGTGCCAGCAGTTTATCCAGCGGGAGTGTGGATACGCAGTATTTT	CASSLSSGSVDTQYF
NA	TRBV7-6	NA	TRBJ2-1	TGTGCCAGCAGCCTTGGGGATCCTACCAATGAGCAGTTCTTC	CASSLGDPTNEQFF
TRBD2	TRBV6-5	NA	TRBJ2-4	TGTGCCAGCAGTTACCGGGATAGGGGAGGGAACATTCAGTACTTC	CASSYRDRGGNIQYF
TRBD1	TRBV5-5	NA	TRBJ1-6	TGTGCCAGCAGCTCGGAGGGGGCGCCTCTTAATTCACCCCTCCACTTT	CASSSEGAPLNSPLHF
TRBD1	TRBV4-3	once	TRBJ1-5	TGCGCCAGCAGTCAAAGACAGGGTAACAAGCCCCAGCATTTT	CASSQRQGNKPQHF
NA	TRBV6-1	NA	TRBJ1-2	TGTGCCAGCCGAGAAGACAGACCAACCTATGGCTACACCTTC	CASREDRPTYGYTF
TRBD2	TRBV18	NA	TRBJ2-1	TGTGCCAGCTCACCGCTGGGACTAGGCCAGTTTAATGAGCAGTTCTTC	CASSPLGLGQFNEQFF
NA	TRBV7-8	NA	TRBJ2-5	TGTGCCAGCAGCAGGCAGTTGTACCAAGAGACCCAGTACTTC	CASSRQLYQETQYF
NA	TRBV5-1	once	TRBJ2-7	TGCGCCAGCAGCGTCCAGGAGGGCTGGGAGCAGTACTTC	CASSVQEGWEQYF
NA	TRBV5-4	NA	TRBJ2-3	TGTGCCAGCAGCTTGGACCTACAGGGATTCACAGATACGCAGTATTTT	CASSLDLQGFTDTQYF
TRBD2	TRBV19	NA	TRBJ2-7	TGTGCCAGTAGTATTCTTCCGGGGGGTTCCTACGAGCAGTACTTC	CASSILPGGSYEQYF
TRBD1	TRBV6-5	once	TRBJ1-2	TGTGCCAGCAGTCAAGGGGGCGCCAGCTATGGCTACACCTTC	CASSQGGASYGYTF
NA	TRBV5-1	NA	TRBJ1-2	TGCGCCAGCAGCCCGGGGGGAGGGTTCAACTATGGCTACACCTTC	CASSPGGGFNYGYTF
NA	TRBV5-6	NA	TRBJ2-2	TGTGCCAGCAGCTCGTACTGGGGGACCGGGGAGCTGTTTTTT	CASSSYWGTGELFF
NA	TRBV7-6	once	TRBJ2-3	TGTGCCAGCAGCTTAGAGGGAGAGTGGGTGGGAGATACGCAGTATTTT	CASSLEGEWVGDTQYF